These 22 T cell receptor beta chains came from one sample sequenced in a study of T cell changes during pregnancy in multiple sclerosis. Measured with immunoSEQ multiplex PCR; TCRdb has only the in-frame clones, and not every one. The table has around 62,000 clones, about 90% seen once. The source was CD4+ T cells from peripheral blood mononuclear cells, collected in the first trimester of pregnancy. Source of these receptors: a female donor with multiple sclerosis, enrolled in a pregnancy study.

This chain links TRBV7-2 with TRBJ2-1; TRBD2 matches at 11 bases. In germline, CDR1 is SGHTA, CDR2 FQGNSA. V dropped 5 bases and J dropped 9; count of bases not matched to a gene: 6. The CDR3 extends over 14 amino acids. The CDR3 is CASSISGGAGEQFF. CDR3 DNA sequence: TGTGCCAGCAGCATTAGCGGGGGGGCCGGTGAGCAGTTCTTC.

V gene TRBV11-1 combines with J gene TRBJ2-1; the match to TRBD2 covers 11 bases. CDR3 length equals 15 residues. V lost 6 bases to trimming and J lost 1 base; unmatched junction nucleotides: 2. The germline gives CDR1 SGHAT, CDR2 FQDESV (reference sequence). The CDR3 DNA follows: TGTGCCAGCAGTAGCGGGGGGGTTTCCTACAATGAGCAGTTCTTC. Translation: CASSSGGVSYNEQFF.

This clone was observed once. The chain has TRBV18 and TRBJ1-1; 9 nucleotides match TRBD1. This CDR3 contains 16 residues. Trimming took 5 bases from V and 5 from J; bases not matched to a gene: 12. Germline V gene lookup returns CDR1 KGHSH and CDR2 LQKENI. CDR3 residues: CASSTSGQGKGTEAFF. The CDR3 bases are TGTGCCAGCTCAACATCGGGACAGGGTAAGGGAACTGAAGCTTTCTTT.

The chain links TRBV27 to TRBJ1-1; the match to TRBD1 covers 9 bases. V lost 2 bases to trimming and J lost 4 bases; unmatched junction nucleotides: 5. This CDR3 comprises 15 residues. Germline CDR1 is MNHEY and CDR2 is SMNVEV (reference sequence). This chain's CDR3 is CASSLRDRAITEAFF. The CDR3 nucleotides read TGTGCCAGCAGTTTACGGGACAGGGCTATCACTGAAGCTTTCTTT.

The chain uses TRBV9 and TRBJ2-7; 10 bases fit TRBD1. There are 16 residues in the CDR3. From germline, CDR1 is SGDLS and CDR2 YYNGEE. V dropped 4 bases and J dropped 2; count of bases not matched to a gene: 9. CDR3 protein: CASSTNRDRGAYEQYF. For the CDR3, the DNA is TGTGCCAGCAGCACCAACCGGGACAGGGGAGCCTACGAGCAGTACTTC.

V is TRBV6-6 and J is TRBJ1-6; 10 bases fit TRBD1. The CDR3 loop spans 13 amino acids. The trim removed 8 bases at V and 8 bases at J, leaving 3 bases unmatched. Germline V lookup: CDR1 MNHNY, CDR2 SVGAGI (reference sequence). DNA for the CDR3: TGTGCCAGCGGGACAGGGGTATATTCACCCCTCCACTTT. Translated: CASGTGVYSPLHF.

The sample holds one count of this clone. The genes are TRBV9 and TRBJ2-1; 8 bases match TRBD2. Germline values: CDR1 SGDLS, CDR2 YYNGEE. Trimming cost V 2 bases and J 6 bases; bases outside gene matches: 7. CDR3 size: 15 residues. The CDR3 DNA reads as TGTGCCAGCAGCGTTGGCGGGGGGCCTGCCAATGAGCAGTTCTTC. Its translation is CASSVGGGPANEQFF.

The chain is built from TRBV7-3 and TRBJ1-1; TRBD1 is a possible D gene (5 bases). Germline values: CDR1 SGHTA, CDR2 FQGTGA. The CDR3 extends over 14 amino acids. Trimming removed 3 bases at V and 0 bases at J, with 8 bases between. Written as DNA, the CDR3 is TGTGCCAGCAGCTTTGGCAGGGTGAACACTGAAGCTTTCTTT. It encodes CASSFGRVNTEAFF.

This clone occurred once. This chain links TRBV7-6 with TRBJ2-1, with unresolved D. The V end lost 1 base, the J end lost 4 bases, and 8 bases lay between the germline ends. From germline, CDR1 is SGHVS and CDR2 FNYEAQ. The CDR3 runs 14 residues. The CDR3: CASSLGRFYNEQFF. The CDR3 DNA follows: TGTGCCAGCAGCTTAGGGCGGTTTTACAATGAGCAGTTCTTC.

The chain employs TRBV30 and TRBJ2-1; tentatively, D is TRBD2 (6 bases). The germline V and J ends were trimmed by 1 base and 7 bases, with 17 bases remaining between them. The CDR3 covers 15 residues. Per germline, CDR1 GTSNPN and CDR2 SVGIG (reference sequence). As DNA, the CDR3 is TGTGCCTGGAGTGGAAGGAGGGGCCCTGGGAATGAGCAGTTCTTC. This translates into CAWSGRRGPGNEQFF.

This clone appeared a single time. The same CDR3 arises from other DNA sequences in this sample as well. The V and J genes are TRBV19 and TRBJ1-5; TRBD1 is a possible D gene (6 bases). Germline assignment: CDR1 LNHDA and CDR2 SQIVND (reference sequence). V lost 5 bases and J 5 bases, leaving 19 bases between the germline ends. This CDR3 region has 16 residues. The CDR3 DNA reads TGTGCCAGTAGTGGGGACAACCTTGGGGGATATCAGCCCCAGCATTTT. The encoded protein is CASSGDNLGGYQPQHF.

J is TRBJ1-2 and V is TRBV6-5; 8 bases fit TRBD1. The CDR3 extends over 14 amino acids. The junction had 5 bases not matched to a gene; V was cut back by 6 bases and J by 2 bases. The germline V gene encodes CDR1 MNHEY and CDR2 SVGAGI. CDR3 nucleotide sequence: TGTGCCAGCAGGTCGACAGGGGCGAACTATGGCTACACCTTC. This codes for CASRSTGANYGYTF.

CDR3 DNA: TGTGCTAGTGGTTCGAACCCCCCTGACTGGTCGGTTTACAATGAGCAGTTCTTC. This translates into CASGSNPPDWSVYNEQFF. This chain links TRBV12-5 with TRBJ2-1; the D is unclear. With 4 bases removed from V and 4 bases from J, the gap between germline ends came to 23 bases. CDR1 is LGHNT and CDR2 is FRNRAP in the germline V gene. The CDR3 is made up of 18 amino acids.

Here the CDR3 reads CASSLARLSSGETDTQYF. CDR3 coding DNA: TGCGCCAGCAGCTTGGCTCGTCTGTCTAGCGGGGAGACAGATACGCAGTATTTT. The chain links TRBV5-1 to TRBJ2-3, with TRBD2 matching 9 bases. CDR3 length: 18 amino acids. The J segment lost 3 bases and the V segment lost 0 bases, leaving 11 bases of the junction unmatched. CDR1 is SGHRS, CDR2 YFSETQ, per germline.

The V call is TRBV7-2, the J call TRBJ2-4; a weak D match, TRBD2 (5 bases). Germline CDR1 is SGHTA and CDR2 is FQGNSA. The CDR3 contains 13 residues. The V and J ends lost 4 bases and 5 bases respectively, with 9 bases between them. This chain's CDR3 is CASSYRGQNIQYF. As DNA, the CDR3 is TGTGCCAGCAGCTACCGGGGTCAAAACATTCAGTACTTC.

The rearrangement joins TRBV6-5 to TRBJ2-5; maybe TRBD2 (5 bases). V lost 10 bases, J lost 4 bases, and 16 bases lay in between. The length of the CDR3 is 13 residues. Germline V gene sequence: CDR1 MNHEY, CDR2 SVGAGI. The CDR3 protein is CATTLAGSETQYF. Here the CDR3 DNA reads TGTGCCACCACGCTAGCAGGTTCAGAGACCCAGTACTTC.

This clone showed up just a few times. The genes are TRBV11-3 and TRBJ2-1, with 8 bases lining up with TRBD1. The CDR3 is made up of 15 amino acids. V lost 2 bases, J lost 5 bases, and 5 bases stayed unmatched. The germline V gene has CDR1 SGHNT and CDR2 YENEEA. The CDR3 is CASSLSGQGDNEQFF. The CDR3 DNA is TGTGCCAGCAGCTTATCCGGACAGGGCGACAATGAGCAGTTCTTC.

The chain uses TRBV4-1 and TRBJ2-7; 9 positions agree with TRBD1. This CDR3 spans 15 amino acids. From germline, CDR1 is MGHRA and CDR2 YSYEKL. V gave up 4 bases and J gave up 4 bases; unmatched junction bases: 8. The CDR3: CASSRTGTGSYEQYF. The CDR3 nucleotides are TGCGCCAGCAGCCGGACCGGGACAGGGAGTTACGAGCAGTACTTC.

J is TRBJ1-6 and V is TRBV2; D unresolved. The CDR3 consists of 15 residues. The V end lost 7 bases, the J end lost 5 bases, and 15 bases lay between the germline ends. CDR1 is SNHLY, CDR2 FYNNEI, per germline. The CDR3: CASKADRLDNSPLHF. For the CDR3, the DNA is TGTGCCAGCAAAGCGGACCGTTTGGATAATTCACCCCTCCACTTT.

The chain carries TRBV9 and TRBJ2-2; a weak D match, TRBD2 (6 bases). Trimming stripped 5 bases from V and 1 base from J, with 18 bases between. CDR3 length: 17 amino acids. Per germline, CDR1 SGDLS and CDR2 YYNGEE. CDR3 sequence (DNA): TGTGCCAGCAGTCTAGGGGCTGGGCGGGGGAACACCGGGGAGCTGTTTTTT. It codes for CASSLGAGRGNTGELFF.

The rearrangement links TRBV18 to TRBJ1-5, with D possibly being TRBD1 (5 bases). CDR1 and CDR2 (germline): KGHSH, LQKENI. Trimming shortened V by 3 bases and J by 9 bases, and 15 bases separated the two germline ends. This CDR3 comprises 14 residues. The CDR3 loop reads CASSPGQGGPPQHF. The CDR3 coding sequence is TGTGCCAGCTCACCCGGTCAGGGAGGACCGCCCCAGCATTTT.

This chain uses TRBV2 with TRBJ2-5, with 10 positions matching TRBD1. Germline V gene sequence: CDR1 SNHLY, CDR2 FYNNEI. This CDR3 contains 14 residues. V lost 8 bases to trimming and J lost 4 bases; unmatched junction nucleotides: 7. CDR3 DNA: TGTGCCAGCCGTCCCGGGACAGGGGCAGAGACCCAGTACTTC. Amino acids: CASRPGTGAETQYF. The variable domain in full, completed from reference TRBV2 and TRBJ2-5, reads EPEVTQTPSHQVTQMGQEVILRCVPISNHLYFYWYRQILGQKVEFLVSFYNNEISEKSEIFDDQFSVERPDGSNFTLKIRSTKLEDSAMYFCASRPGTGAETQYFGPGTRLLVL.